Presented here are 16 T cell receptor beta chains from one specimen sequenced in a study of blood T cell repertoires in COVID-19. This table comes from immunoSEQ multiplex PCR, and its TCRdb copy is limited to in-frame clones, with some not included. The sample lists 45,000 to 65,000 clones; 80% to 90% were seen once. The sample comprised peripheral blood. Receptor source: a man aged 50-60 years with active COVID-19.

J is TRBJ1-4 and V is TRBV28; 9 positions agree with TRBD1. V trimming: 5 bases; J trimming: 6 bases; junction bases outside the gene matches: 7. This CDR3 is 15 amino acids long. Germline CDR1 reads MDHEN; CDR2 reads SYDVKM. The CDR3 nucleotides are TGTGCCAGCAGTCGGACAGGGGCGCTGGATGAAAAACTGTTTTTT. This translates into CASSRTGALDEKLFF.

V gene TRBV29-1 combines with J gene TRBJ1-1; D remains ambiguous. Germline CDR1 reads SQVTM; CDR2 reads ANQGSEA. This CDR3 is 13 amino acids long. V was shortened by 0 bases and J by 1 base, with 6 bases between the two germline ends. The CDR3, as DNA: TGCAGCGTTGAAGAACCAGGGAACACTGAAGCTTTCTTT. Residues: CSVEEPGNTEAFF. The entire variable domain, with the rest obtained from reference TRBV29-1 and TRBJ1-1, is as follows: SAVISQKPSRDICQRGTSLTIQCQVDSQVTMMFWYRQQPGQSLTLIATANQGSEATYESGFVIDKFPISRPNLTFSTLTVSNMSPEDSSIYLCSVEEPGNTEAFFGQGTRLTVV.

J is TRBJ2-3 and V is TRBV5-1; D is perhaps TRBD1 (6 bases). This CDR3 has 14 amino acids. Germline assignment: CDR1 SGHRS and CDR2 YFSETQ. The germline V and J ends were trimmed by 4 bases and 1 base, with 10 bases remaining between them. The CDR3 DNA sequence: TGCGCCAGCAGCCCCGGACAGCGCACAGATACGCAGTATTTT. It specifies CASSPGQRTDTQYF.

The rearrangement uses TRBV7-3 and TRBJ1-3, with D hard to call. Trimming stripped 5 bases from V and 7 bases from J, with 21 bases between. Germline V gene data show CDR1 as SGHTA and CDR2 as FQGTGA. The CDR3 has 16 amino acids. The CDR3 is CASSLTGGKLGNTIYF. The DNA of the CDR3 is TGTGCCAGCAGCCTTACGGGAGGGAAGTTGGGGAACACCATATATTTT.

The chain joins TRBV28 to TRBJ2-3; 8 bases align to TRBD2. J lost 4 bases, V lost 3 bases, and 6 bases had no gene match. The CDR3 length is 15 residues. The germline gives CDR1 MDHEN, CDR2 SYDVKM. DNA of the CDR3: TGTGCCAGCAGTTTGGGCGGGGGGAAACCAGATACGCAGTATTTT. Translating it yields CASSLGGGKPDTQYF. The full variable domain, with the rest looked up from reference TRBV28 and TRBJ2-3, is DVKVTQSSRYLVKRTGEKVFLECVQDMDHENMFWYRQDPGLGLRLIYFSYDVKMKEKGDIPEGYSVSREKKERFSLILESASTNQTSMYLCASSLGGGKPDTQYFGPGTRLTVL.

The CDR3 nucleotides read TGTGCCAGCAGCTTAGCCAGGGGCCCTTCCTACGAGCAGTACTTC. Translation: CASSLARGPSYEQYF. The chain joins TRBV7-8 to TRBJ2-7; perhaps TRBD1 as D (6 bases). CDR1 and CDR2 from the germline V gene are SGHVS and FQNEAQ. The germline V and J ends were trimmed by 0 bases and 1 base, with 10 bases remaining between them. This CDR3 has 15 amino acids.

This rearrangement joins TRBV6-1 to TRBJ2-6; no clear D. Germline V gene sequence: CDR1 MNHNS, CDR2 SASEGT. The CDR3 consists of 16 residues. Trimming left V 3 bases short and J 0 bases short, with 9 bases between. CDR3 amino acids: CASSDWSASGANVLTF. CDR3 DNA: TGTGCCAGCAGTGATTGGAGTGCCTCTGGGGCCAACGTCCTGACTTTC.

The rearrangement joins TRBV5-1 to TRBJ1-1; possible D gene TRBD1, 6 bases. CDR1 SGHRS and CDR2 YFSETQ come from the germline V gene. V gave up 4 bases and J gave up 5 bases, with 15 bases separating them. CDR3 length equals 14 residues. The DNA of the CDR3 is TGCGCCAGCAGCCCCTCAGGGGTAGGAACTGAAGCTTTCTTT. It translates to CASSPSGVGTEAFF.

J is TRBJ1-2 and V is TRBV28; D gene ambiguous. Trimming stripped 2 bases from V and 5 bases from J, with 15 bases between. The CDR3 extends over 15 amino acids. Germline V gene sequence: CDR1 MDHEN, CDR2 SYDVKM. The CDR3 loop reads CASSLPPGPRYGYTF. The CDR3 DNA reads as TGTGCCAGCAGTTTACCCCCTGGCCCGAGGTATGGCTACACCTTC.

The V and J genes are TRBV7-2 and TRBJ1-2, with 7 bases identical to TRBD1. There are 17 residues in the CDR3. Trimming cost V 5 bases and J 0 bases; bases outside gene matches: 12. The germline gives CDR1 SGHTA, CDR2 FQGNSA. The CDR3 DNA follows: TGTGCCAGCAGCCGTGATTCAGGAGGGGGCGCTAACTATGGCTACACCTTC. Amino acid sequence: CASSRDSGGGANYGYTF. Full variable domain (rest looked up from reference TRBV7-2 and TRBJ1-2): GAGVSQSPSNKVTEKGKDVELRCDPISGHTALYWYRQSLGQGLEFLIYFQGNSAPDKSGLPSDRFSAERTGGSVSTLTIQRTQQEDSAVYLCASSRDSGGGANYGYTFGSGTRLTVV.

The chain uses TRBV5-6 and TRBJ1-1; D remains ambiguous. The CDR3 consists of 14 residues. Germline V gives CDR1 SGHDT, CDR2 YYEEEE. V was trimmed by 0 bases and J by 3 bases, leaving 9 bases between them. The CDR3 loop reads CASSLEGVHTEAFF. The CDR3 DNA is TGTGCCAGCAGCTTGGAAGGAGTGCACACTGAAGCTTTCTTT.

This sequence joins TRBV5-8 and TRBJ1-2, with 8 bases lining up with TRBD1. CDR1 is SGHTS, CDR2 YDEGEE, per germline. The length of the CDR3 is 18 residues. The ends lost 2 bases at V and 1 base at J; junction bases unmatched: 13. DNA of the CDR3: TGTGCCAGCAGCTTCGCCGGGACAGGCCTTCCCGGTAACTATGGCTACACCTTC. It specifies CASSFAGTGLPGNYGYTF.

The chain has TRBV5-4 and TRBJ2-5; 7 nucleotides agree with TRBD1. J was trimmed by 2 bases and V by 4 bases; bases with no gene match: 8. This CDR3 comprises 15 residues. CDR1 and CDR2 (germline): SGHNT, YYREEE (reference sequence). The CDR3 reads CASSRTGFPQETQYF. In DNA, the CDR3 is TGTGCCAGCAGCAGGACAGGCTTTCCTCAAGAGACCCAGTACTTC. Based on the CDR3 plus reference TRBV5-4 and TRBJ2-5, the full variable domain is ETGVTQSPTHLIKTRGQQVTLRCSSQSGHNTVSWYQQALGQGPQFIFQYYREEENGRGNFPPRFSGLQFPNYSSELNVNALELDDSALYLCASSRTGFPQETQYFGPGTRLLVL.

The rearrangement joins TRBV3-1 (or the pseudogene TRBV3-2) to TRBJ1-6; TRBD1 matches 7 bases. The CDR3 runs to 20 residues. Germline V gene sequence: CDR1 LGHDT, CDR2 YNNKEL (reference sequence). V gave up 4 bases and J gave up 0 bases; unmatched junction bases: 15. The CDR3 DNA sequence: TGTGCCAGCAGCCTCAAGTCGATTCAGGGGGTGAGCTCCTATAATTCACCCCTCCACTTT. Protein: CASSLKSIQGVSSYNSPLHF.

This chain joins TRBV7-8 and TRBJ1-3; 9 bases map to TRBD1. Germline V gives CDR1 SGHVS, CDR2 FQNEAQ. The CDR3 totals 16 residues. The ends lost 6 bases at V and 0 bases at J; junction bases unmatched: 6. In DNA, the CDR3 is TGTGCCAGCAGGGAGGACAGGGGCCTCTCTGGAAACACCATATATTTT. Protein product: CASREDRGLSGNTIYF.

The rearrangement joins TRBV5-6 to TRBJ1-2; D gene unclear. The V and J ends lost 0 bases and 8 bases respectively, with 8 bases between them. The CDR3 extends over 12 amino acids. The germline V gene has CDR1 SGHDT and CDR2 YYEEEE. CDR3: CASSLEPLGYTF. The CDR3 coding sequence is TGTGCCAGCAGCTTGGAACCACTGGGCTACACCTTC.